Shown below are 18 T cell receptor beta chains from a single sample sequenced in a study of blood T cell repertoires in COVID-19. Assay: immunoSEQ multiplex PCR; the TCRdb copy retains only in-frame clones and omits some. The data show over 95,000 clones, with 75% to 90% seen just once and about 20% held by the top ten. The sample taken for sequencing was peripheral blood. These receptors all come from a human donor with acute or convalescent COVID-19. The donor label of this sample is uncertain.

The gene calls are TRBV18 and TRBJ2-6, with a tentative D call TRBD1 (5 bases). The V end lost 2 bases, the J end lost 4 bases, and 6 bases lay between the germline ends. This CDR3 is 14 amino acids long. Germline loops: CDR1 KGHSH, CDR2 LQKENI. CDR3 sequence reads: CASSPGAGANVLTF. DNA for the CDR3: TGTGCCAGCTCACCAGGGGCCGGGGCCAACGTCCTGACTTTC.

V is TRBV28 and J is TRBJ2-1; TRBD1 agrees at 9 bases. The trim removed 2 bases at V and 4 bases at J, leaving 3 bases unmatched. Germline lookup yields CDR1 MDHEN and CDR2 SYDVKM. This CDR3 has 15 amino acids. The CDR3 nucleotides are TGTGCCAGCAGTTTAGGGACAGGGCCATACAATGAGCAGTTCTTC. This sequence encodes CASSLGTGPYNEQFF.

This sequence joins TRBV19 and TRBJ1-4, with 8 positions matching TRBD1. This CDR3 spans 17 amino acids. Germline V gives CDR1 LNHDA, CDR2 SQIVND (reference sequence). Unmatched junction bases numbered 11, after V lost 3 bases and J lost 5 bases. The DNA of the CDR3 is TGTGCCAGTAGTATCCAAGCAGGGGGCTATCTAAATGAAAAACTGTTTTTT. Translated, it gives CASSIQAGGYLNEKLFF.

This chain links TRBV19 with TRBJ2-3; 8 nucleotides match TRBD1. Trimming cost V 10 bases and J 7 bases; bases outside gene matches: 7. Germline V CDR1 and CDR2: LNHDA, SQIVND (reference sequence). This CDR3 has 12 residues. The CDR3 DNA follows: TGTGCCACAGGACAGGGTGCGCATACGCAGTATTTT. It is translated as CATGQGAHTQYF.

V usage is TRBV5-4 and J usage is TRBJ2-3, with D possibly TRBD1 on 5 matching bases. The CDR3 is 15 residues long. V dropped 3 bases and J dropped 1 base, with 12 bases sitting between them. The germline V gene encodes CDR1 SGHNT and CDR2 YYREEE (reference sequence). CDR3 region: CASSSQAEGTDTQYF. The DNA of the CDR3 is TGTGCCAGCAGCTCACAGGCGGAAGGCACAGATACGCAGTATTTT.

The chain carries TRBV12-3 or TRBV12-4 and TRBJ2-5, with D perhaps matching TRBD2 (6 bases). Trimming removed 6 bases from V and 5 bases from J, with 10 bases in between. The CDR3 has 12 amino acids. CDR3 DNA sequence: TGTGCCAGCAGCCCTCGGGGGGAGACCCAGTACTTC. It yields the protein CASSPRGETQYF.

The chain joins TRBV14 to TRBJ1-1; 8 bases map to TRBD1. From germline, CDR1 is SGHDN and CDR2 FVKESK. J gave up 1 base and V 5 bases, and 9 bases lay outside the gene matches. The CDR3 loop spans 16 amino acids. Here the CDR3 reads CASSGDRFFANTEAFF. In DNA, the CDR3 is TGTGCCAGCAGCGGGGACAGGTTTTTCGCGAACACTGAAGCTTTCTTT.

The V call is TRBV19, the J call TRBJ1-5; 8 bases agree with TRBD1. V shed 5 bases and J 6 bases; nucleotides not matched to a gene: 6. Germline CDR1 is LNHDA and CDR2 is SQIVND (reference sequence). The CDR3 has 14 amino acids. CDR3 sequence reads: CASSWTGRAQPQHF. CDR3 in DNA: TGTGCCAGTAGTTGGACAGGGCGCGCTCAGCCCCAGCATTTT.

The chain recombines TRBV3-1 (or the pseudogene TRBV3-2) with TRBJ2-7, with 15 bases that match TRBD2. The V gene's germline CDR1 is LGHDT and CDR2 YNNKEL (reference sequence). J lost 9 bases, V lost 0 bases, and 6 bases had no gene match. This CDR3 region has 16 residues. The chain's CDR3 is CASSQDMGLAGGLQYF. CDR3 bases: TGTGCCAGCAGCCAAGATATGGGACTAGCGGGAGGCTTGCAGTACTTC.

The chain carries TRBV6-5 and TRBJ2-1, with no clear D. CDR3 length: 14 residues. With 6 bases removed from V and 0 bases from J, the gap between germline ends came to 9 bases. The germline CDR1 and CDR2 sequences are MNHEY and SVGAGI. CDR3 sequence: CASSPYSSYNEQFF. In DNA, the CDR3 is TGTGCCAGCAGCCCCTATAGCTCCTACAATGAGCAGTTCTTC.

The chain links TRBV9 to TRBJ1-4, with D maybe TRBD1 (5 bases). Germline-derived CDR1 and CDR2 are SGDLS and YYNGEE. This CDR3 is 15 amino acids long. Trimming took off 0 bases at V and 8 bases at J, with 14 bases between the two ends. This chain's CDR3 is CASSVEPQGGEKLFF. The CDR3, as DNA: TGTGCCAGCAGCGTAGAGCCGCAGGGAGGGGAAAAACTGTTTTTT.

This chain links TRBV20-1 with TRBJ2-1; no definite D call. Germline V gives CDR1 DFQATT, CDR2 SNEGSKA (reference sequence). The CDR3 consists of 11 residues. Trimming took 5 bases from V and 8 from J, leaving 10 bases between them. The DNA for the CDR3 is TGCAGTGCTGAGTCCACAGATGAGCAGTTCTTC. Translation gives CSAESTDEQFF.

J is TRBJ2-5 and V is TRBV6-4; 8 nucleotides line up with TRBD2. The ends lost 0 bases at V and 1 base at J; junction bases unmatched: 4. Germline V gene lookup returns CDR1 MRHNA and CDR2 SNTAGT. The CDR3 is 16 residues long. CDR3 bases: TGTGCCAGCAGTGACTCTCGGGGGGGGCTCCAAGAGACCCAGTACTTC. Its translation is CASSDSRGGLQETQYF.

The chain recombines TRBV5-1 with TRBJ2-7, with D maybe TRBD1 (5 bases). Germline V gives CDR1 SGHRS, CDR2 YFSETQ. The CDR3 contains 13 residues. V was pared by 1 base and J by 4 bases, with 9 bases between. This CDR3 is CASSLFQGYEQYF. The CDR3 DNA reads as TGCGCCAGCAGCTTGTTTCAGGGATACGAGCAGTACTTC.

The chain links TRBV4-3 to TRBJ2-7; TRBD1 matches 7 bases. This CDR3 spans 17 amino acids. Trimming took 0 bases from V and 0 from J; bases not matched to a gene: 8. Germline V gene data show CDR1 as LGHNA and CDR2 as YSLEER. The chain's CDR3 is CASSQERARGFSYEQYF. The CDR3 coding sequence is TGCGCCAGCAGCCAAGAGAGGGCCAGGGGGTTCTCCTACGAGCAGTACTTC.

Written as DNA, the CDR3 is TGTGCCAGCAGTGAAGGAGAGGTCAGGGGGTGGGTAAAACTGTTTTTT. Encoded protein: CASSEGEVRGWVKLFF. The chain employs TRBV2 and TRBJ1-4; 7 positions match TRBD1. V shed 1 base, J shed 10 bases, and the junction held 12 bases outside the gene matches. The CDR3 runs to 16 residues. Per germline, CDR1 SNHLY and CDR2 FYNNEI.

The CDR3 DNA sequence: TGTGCCAGCAGTACCCCGGGGACAGAAGAGCAGTTCTTC. It is translated as CASSTPGTEEQFF. This chain links TRBV28 with TRBJ2-1; 7 bases agree with TRBD1. CDR3 length equals 13 residues. Germline loops: CDR1 MDHEN, CDR2 SYDVKM. Trimming took 5 bases from V and 10 from J; bases not matched to a gene: 8.

V is TRBV5-1 and J is TRBJ2-1, with TRBD2 identical over 13 bases. CDR3 length: 16 residues. CDR1 and CDR2 from the germline V gene are SGHRS and YFSETQ. Unmatched junction bases numbered 5, after V lost 1 base and J lost 7 bases. The CDR3 loop reads CASSLRTSGSSNEQFF. DNA for the CDR3: TGCGCCAGCAGCTTGAGGACTAGCGGGAGTTCGAATGAGCAGTTCTTC.